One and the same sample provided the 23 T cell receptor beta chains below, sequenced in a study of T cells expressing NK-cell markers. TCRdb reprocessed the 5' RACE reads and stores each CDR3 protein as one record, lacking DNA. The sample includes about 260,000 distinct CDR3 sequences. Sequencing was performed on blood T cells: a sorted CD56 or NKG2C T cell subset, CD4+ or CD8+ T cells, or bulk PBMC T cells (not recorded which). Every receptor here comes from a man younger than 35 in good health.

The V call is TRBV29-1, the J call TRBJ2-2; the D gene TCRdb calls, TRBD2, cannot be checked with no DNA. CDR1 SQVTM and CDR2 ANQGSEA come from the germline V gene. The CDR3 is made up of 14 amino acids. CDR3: CSASLAVNTGELFF.

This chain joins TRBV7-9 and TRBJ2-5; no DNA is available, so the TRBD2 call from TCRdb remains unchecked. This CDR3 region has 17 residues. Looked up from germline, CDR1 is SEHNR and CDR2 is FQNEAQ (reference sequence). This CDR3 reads CASSIRPRLAEQETQYF.

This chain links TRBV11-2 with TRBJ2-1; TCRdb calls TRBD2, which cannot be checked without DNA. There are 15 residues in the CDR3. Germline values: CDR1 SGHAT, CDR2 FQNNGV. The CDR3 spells CASRLRAGKNNEQFF.

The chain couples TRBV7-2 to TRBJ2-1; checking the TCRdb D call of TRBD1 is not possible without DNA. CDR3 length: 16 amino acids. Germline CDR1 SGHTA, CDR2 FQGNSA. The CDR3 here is CASSLGPGRSYNEQFF.

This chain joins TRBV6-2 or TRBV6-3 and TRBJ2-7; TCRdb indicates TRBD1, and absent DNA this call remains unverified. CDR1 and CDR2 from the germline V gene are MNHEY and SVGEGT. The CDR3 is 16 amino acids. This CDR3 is CASSPGQKILSYEQYF.

The CDR3 spells CASSPQGGISNQPQHF. The rearrangement links TRBV12-3 or TRBV12-4 to TRBJ1-5; TCRdb picks TRBD1, but there is no DNA to check that call. The CDR3 length is 16 residues.

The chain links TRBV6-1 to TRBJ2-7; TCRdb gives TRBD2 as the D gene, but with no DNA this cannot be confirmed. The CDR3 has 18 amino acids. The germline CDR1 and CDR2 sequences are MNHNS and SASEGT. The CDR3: CASSRPGTSGISSYEQYF.

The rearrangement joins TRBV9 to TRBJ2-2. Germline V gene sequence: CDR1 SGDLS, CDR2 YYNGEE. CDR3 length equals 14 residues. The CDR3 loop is CASSAQTTTGELFF.

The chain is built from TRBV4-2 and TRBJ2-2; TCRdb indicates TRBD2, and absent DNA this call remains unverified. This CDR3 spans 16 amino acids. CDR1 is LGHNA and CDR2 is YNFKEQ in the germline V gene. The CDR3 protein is CASSFPGLTNTGELFF.

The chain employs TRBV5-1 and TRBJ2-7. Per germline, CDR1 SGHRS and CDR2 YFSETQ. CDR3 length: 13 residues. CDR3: CASSLRSDYEQYF.

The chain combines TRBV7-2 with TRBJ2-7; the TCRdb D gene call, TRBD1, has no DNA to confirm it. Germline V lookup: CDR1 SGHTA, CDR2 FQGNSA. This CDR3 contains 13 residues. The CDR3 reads CASSDQVGGKVYF.

CDR3 region: CSVESSGRAGYF. The chain couples TRBV29-1 to TRBJ2-5; TCRdb returns TRBD2, unconfirmable since there is no DNA. Germline loops: CDR1 SQVTM, CDR2 ANQGSEA. CDR3 length equals 12 residues.

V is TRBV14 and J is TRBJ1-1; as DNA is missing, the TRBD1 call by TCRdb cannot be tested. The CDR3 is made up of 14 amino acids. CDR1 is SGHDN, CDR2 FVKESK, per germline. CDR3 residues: CASSLTQSRDQAFF. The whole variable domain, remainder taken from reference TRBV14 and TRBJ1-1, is EAGVTQFPSHSVIEKGQTVTLRCDPISGHDNLYWYRRVMGKEIKFLLHFVKESKQDESGMPNNRFLAERTGGTYSTLKVQPAELEDSGVYFCASSLTQSRDQAFFGQGTRLTVV.

CDR3: CASSFSALRRLNTGELFF. V gene TRBV12-3 or TRBV12-4 combines with J gene TRBJ2-2; TCRdb reports TRBD2, a call that lacks DNA to check it against. This CDR3 is built from 18 residues.

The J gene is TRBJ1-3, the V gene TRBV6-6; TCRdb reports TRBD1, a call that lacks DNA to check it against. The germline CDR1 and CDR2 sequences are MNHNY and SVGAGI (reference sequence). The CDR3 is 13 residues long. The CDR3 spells CASLRGSGNTIYF.

CDR3 region: CASSLTWGQGAVGYGYTF. The chain is built from TRBV7-3 and TRBJ1-2; there is no DNA to check the TCRdb D call of TRBD1. This CDR3 is built from 18 residues. CDR1 and CDR2 (germline): SGHTA, FQGTGA. Full variable domain (missing parts from reference TRBV7-3 and TRBJ1-2): GAGVSQTPSNKVTEKGKYVELRCDPISGHTALYWYRQSLGQGPEFLIYFQGTGAADDSGLPNDRFFAVRPEGSVSTLKIQRTERGDSAVYLCASSLTWGQGAVGYGYTFGSGTRLTVV.

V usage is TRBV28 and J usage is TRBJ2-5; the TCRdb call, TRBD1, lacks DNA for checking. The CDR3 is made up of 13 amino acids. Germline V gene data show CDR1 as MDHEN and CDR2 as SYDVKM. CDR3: CASSRGWQETQYF.

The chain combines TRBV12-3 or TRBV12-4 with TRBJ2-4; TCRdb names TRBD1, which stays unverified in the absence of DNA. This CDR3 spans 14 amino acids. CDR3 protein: CASSHRDQRNIQYF.

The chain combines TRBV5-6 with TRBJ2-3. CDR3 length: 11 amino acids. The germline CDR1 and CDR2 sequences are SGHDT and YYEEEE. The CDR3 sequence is CASSMGYTQYF.

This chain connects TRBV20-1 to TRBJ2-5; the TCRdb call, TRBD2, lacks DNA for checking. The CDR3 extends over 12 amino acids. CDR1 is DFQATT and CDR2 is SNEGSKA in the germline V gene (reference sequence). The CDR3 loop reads CSSGGVRKTQYF.

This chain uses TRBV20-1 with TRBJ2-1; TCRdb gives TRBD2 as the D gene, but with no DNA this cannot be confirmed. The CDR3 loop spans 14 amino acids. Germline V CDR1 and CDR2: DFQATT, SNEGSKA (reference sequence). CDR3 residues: CSATPGLGPNEQFF.

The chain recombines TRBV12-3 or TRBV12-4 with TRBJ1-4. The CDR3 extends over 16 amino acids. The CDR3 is CASSLALPATNEKLFF.

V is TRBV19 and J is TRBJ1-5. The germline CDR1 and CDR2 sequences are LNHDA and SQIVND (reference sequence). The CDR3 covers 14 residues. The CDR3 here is CASSIGELGQPQHF.